The TCR beta chain under discussion was sequenced for a study of cytomegalovirus exposure and HLA in healthy donors. Study findings and constraints: A later analysis showed TCR association rates differing by HLA locus, peaking at DRB1 and lowest at HLA-C.

The PCR employed 60 Vbeta primers together with 13 Jbeta primers. Here immunoSEQ multiplex PCR was the method, and the copy in TCRdb shows in-frame clones only, minus some. The sample carries over 100,000 clones, 82% recorded once. This CDR3 contains 15 residues. Germline V gene lookup returns CDR1 SGHTA and CDR2 FQGNSA. Comments on this clone: Its antigen is currently unknown. Relative to the germline gene, one junction end is altered; a read error may explain this. At the DNA level, this CDR3 is encoded by other sequences in the same sample as well.

What was sequenced was PBMCs. The chain carries TRBV7-2 and TRBJ1-2, with 10 bases lining up with TRBD1. The TCR sequence derives from a man aged 25 to 40 in good health and CMV-seropositive. The CDR3 spells CASSLATGGGYGYTF. The DNA for the CDR3 is TGCGCCAGCAGCTTAGCGACAGGGGGCGGGTATGGCTACACCTTC.